This entry lists 18 T cell receptor beta chains sequenced from one sample in a study of graft-versus-host responses after intestinal transplantation. Assay used: immunoSEQ multiplex PCR; TCRdb lists only in-frame clones, some missing. The table records under 25,000 clones, about nine tenths of them present only once. Sequences were derived from PBMCs, sampled around 230 days after intestinal transplant. The receptors come from a human patient who received an intestinal transplant, so some T cells may come from the graft donor.

The V gene is TRBV15, the J gene TRBJ2-1, with D tentatively TRBD1 (6 bases). V gave up 2 bases and J gave up 6 bases, with 11 bases separating them. CDR1 and CDR2 from the germline V gene are LNHNV and YYDKDF (reference sequence). CDR3 length: 14 residues. The CDR3: CATSRFQQGNEQFF. Here the CDR3 DNA reads TGTGCCACCAGCAGATTTCAACAGGGCAATGAGCAGTTCTTC.

The genes are TRBV18 and TRBJ2-5; 8 bases align to TRBD2. With 3 bases clipped from V and 5 bases from J, the junction kept 8 bases outside the gene matches. This CDR3 has 15 residues. Germline V CDR1 and CDR2: KGHSH, LQKENI. CDR3 loop: CASSPDGGARETQYF. As DNA, the CDR3 is TGTGCCAGCTCACCGGACGGGGGGGCCAGGGAGACCCAGTACTTC.

The rearrangement links TRBV11-1 to TRBJ2-3; D remains unclear. Germline CDR1 reads SGHAT; CDR2 reads FQDESV (reference sequence). The ends were cut back, 2 bases at V and 4 bases at J, with 13 bases in the middle. CDR3 length: 15 amino acids. The CDR3 DNA sequence: TGTGCCAGCAGCTTATACGCCGGGCGGTCAGATACGCAGTATTTT. It encodes CASSLYAGRSDTQYF. Looking up the rest from reference TRBV11-1 and TRBJ2-3 gives the full variable domain: EAEVAQSPRYKITEKSQAVAFWCDPISGHATLYWYRQILGQGPELLVQFQDESVVDDSQLPKDRFSAERLKGVDSTLKIQPAELGDSAMYLCASSLYAGRSDTQYFGPGTRLTVL.

The CDR3 region has the DNA TGTGCCAGCACCTTCCCAGAGTCCAGGGGGGAGACCCAGTACTTC. As protein: CASTFPESRGETQYF. V usage is TRBV11-3 and J usage is TRBJ2-5, with TRBD1 matching over 7 bases. Germline CDR1 and CDR2: SGHNT and YENEEA. Losses at the gene ends were 7 bases for V and 5 bases for J; bases not matched to a gene: 13. The CDR3 covers 15 residues.

CDR3 DNA sequence: TGTGCCACAGGGACAGGTCTAACAGATACGCAGTATTTT. This encodes CATGTGLTDTQYF. This rearrangement joins TRBV14 to TRBJ2-3, with 8 bases matching TRBD1. The germline gives CDR1 SGHDN, CDR2 FVKESK. The CDR3 has 13 amino acids. The J segment lost 3 bases and the V segment lost 10 bases, leaving 6 bases of the junction unmatched.

This clone was seen only a few times. The rearrangement uses TRBV5-1 and TRBJ1-4; D unresolved. V was shortened by 2 bases and J by 0 bases, with 5 bases between the two germline ends. Per the germline V gene, CDR1 is SGHRS and CDR2 is YFSETQ. CDR3 length: 14 amino acids. CDR3 coding DNA: TGCGCCAGCAGCTTCGGGGCAACTAATGAAAAACTGTTTTTT. It codes for CASSFGATNEKLFF. The entire variable domain, with the rest obtained from reference TRBV5-1 and TRBJ1-4, is as follows: KAGVTQTPRYLIKTRGQQVTLSCSPISGHRSVSWYQQTPGQGLQFLFEYFSETQRNKGNFPGRFSGRQFSNSRSEMNVSTLELGDSALYLCASSFGATNEKLFFGSGTQLSVL.

The chain employs TRBV4-1 and TRBJ2-1; the D is unclear. The CDR3 is 12 residues long. Germline CDR1 MGHRA, CDR2 YSYEKL. Deletions cut 0 bases from V and 4 bases from J, with 1 base between. The CDR3 loop is CASSQDYNEQFF. The CDR3 nucleotides read TGCGCCAGCAGCCAAGATTACAATGAGCAGTTCTTC.

The chain employs TRBV6-6 and TRBJ1-5, with D possibly TRBD1 on 6 matching bases. Germline CDR1 is MNHNY and CDR2 is SVGAGI (reference sequence). Trimming cost V 0 bases and J 3 bases, with 12 bases left between them. CDR3 length equals 16 residues. CDR3 nucleotides: TGTGCCAGCAGTTACTCGAGAGGACAGTTCAATCAGCCCCAGCATTTT. As protein: CASSYSRGQFNQPQHF.

The chain joins TRBV15 to TRBJ2-1; 10 bases fit TRBD1. V lost 5 bases, J lost 3 bases, and 4 bases stayed unmatched. CDR1 is LNHNV, CDR2 YYDKDF, per germline (reference sequence). CDR3 length: 15 amino acids. CDR3 nucleotide sequence: TGTGCCACCAGCGCCGGGACAGGGGACTACAATGAGCAGTTCTTC. It encodes CATSAGTGDYNEQFF.

A remark on this clone: One junction end does not reproduce the germline sequence, and a read error may be involved. Here the CDR3 reads CASSQDQAYNQPQHF. The CDR3 bases are TGTGCCAGCAGCCAAGACCAGGCTTACAATCAGCCCCAGCATTTT. The chain is built from TRBV4-1 and TRBJ1-5; D gene ambiguous. The CDR3 covers 15 residues. Germline lookup yields CDR1 MGHRA and CDR2 YSYEKL.

The V gene is TRBV6-1, the J gene TRBJ1-2, with D perhaps matching TRBD1 (5 bases). The CDR3 extends over 14 amino acids. Germline CDR1 is MNHNS and CDR2 is SASEGT. V was trimmed by 5 bases and J by 4 bases, leaving 14 bases between them. The CDR3 loop is CASSLSWGGYGYTF. The DNA for the CDR3 is TGTGCCAGCAGTCTTTCGTGGGGGGGCTATGGCTACACCTTC.

The chain recombines TRBV11-1 with TRBJ1-1, with D unclear. The CDR3 extends over 13 amino acids. With 5 bases removed from V and 1 base from J, the gap between germline ends came to 8 bases. CDR1 SGHAT and CDR2 FQDESV come from the germline V gene (reference sequence). The CDR3 sequence is CASSGHENTEAFF. The CDR3 DNA is TGTGCCAGCAGCGGGCATGAGAACACTGAAGCTTTCTTT.

V usage is TRBV18 and J usage is TRBJ2-3; 7 bases map to TRBD1. Germline assignment: CDR1 KGHSH and CDR2 LQKENI. V shed 7 bases and J 6 bases; nucleotides not matched to a gene: 13. The CDR3 spans 15 residues. CDR3 sequence: CASYAGTALLDTQYF. CDR3 bases: TGTGCCAGCTACGCCGGGACAGCGCTCCTGGATACGCAGTATTTT.

This chain links TRBV6-1 with TRBJ2-6, with D possibly being TRBD2 (5 bases). This CDR3 comprises 13 residues. CDR1 and CDR2 (germline): MNHNS, SASEGT. Trimming took off 8 bases at V and 2 bases at J, with 7 bases between the two ends. CDR3 DNA: TGTGCCAGCCTGAGGGCTGGGGCCAACGTCCTGACTTTC. It codes for CASLRAGANVLTF.

The CDR3 DNA reads as TGTGCCAGCAGTTACTCGAAGGTACGCGGGTTTAAGTACAATGAGCAGTTCTTC. Amino acids: CASSYSKVRGFKYNEQFF. This chain links TRBV6-7 with TRBJ2-1; a possible D gene is TRBD2 (5 bases). TRBV6-7 falls under the ORF class, with uncertain function. CDR3 size: 18 residues. Trimming stripped 0 bases from V and 4 bases from J, with 19 bases between.

The V call is TRBV11-3, the J call TRBJ2-1, with D uncertain. Between the trimmed V and J ends, which lost 5 bases and 0 bases, there was a span of 20 bases. The CDR3 contains 18 residues. Germline V gene data show CDR1 as SGHNT and CDR2 as YENEEA. The CDR3 protein is CASSPSARRSSSYNEQFF. The CDR3 coding sequence is TGTGCCAGCAGCCCCTCTGCCCGGCGGAGCAGCTCCTACAATGAGCAGTTCTTC.

This chain links TRBV19 with TRBJ2-5; the D gene is possibly TRBD2 (7 bases). V was trimmed by 0 bases and J by 5 bases, leaving 16 bases between them. The germline V gene has CDR1 LNHDA and CDR2 SQIVND (reference sequence). The CDR3 covers 16 residues. This CDR3 is CASSIEFSGGPETQYF. CDR3 nucleotide sequence: TGTGCCAGTAGTATAGAATTTTCGGGGGGCCCGGAGACCCAGTACTTC. Full variable domain (rest looked up from reference TRBV19 and TRBJ2-5): DGGITQSPKYLFRKEGQNVTLSCEQNLNHDAMYWYRQDPGQGLRLIYYSQIVNDFQKGDIAEGYSVSREKKESFPLTVTSAQKNPTAFYLCASSIEFSGGPETQYFGPGTRLLVL.

This clone was seen a few times. The chain employs TRBV6-1 and TRBJ2-4; D perhaps matches TRBD1 (6 bases). The germline V and J ends were trimmed by 8 bases and 7 bases, with 15 bases remaining between them. The CDR3 runs to 13 residues. Germline V lookup: CDR1 MNHNS, CDR2 SASEGT. The CDR3 region has the DNA TGTGCCAGCGGGACACACCAAGGTAACATTCAGTACTTC. Translation: CASGTHQGNIQYF.